This section outlines one TCR beta chain sequence together with its context. Its matching antigen is unknown. Sequencing used immunoSEQ multiplex PCR; TCRdb keeps in-frame clones, though not all of them. The sample holds about 56,000 clones, 83% seen once. This entry comes from a study of a mutant IDH1 vaccine in newly diagnosed glioma. Time point denoted: week 47, end of study. It was 300 ug of mutant IDH1 20-mer peptide that made up each vaccine dose, given with topical imiquimod. The germline V gene encodes CDR1 SGHVS and CDR2 FQNEAQ. This CDR3 comprises 15 residues. The V end was cut by 1 base, the J end by 0 bases, with 9 bases between.

The sequenced sample was PBMCs, obtained from a glioma patient whose treatment included an IDH1 peptide vaccine. The clonotype originates from a woman in her forties or fifties with glioma. The rearrangement uses TRBV7-8 and TRBJ1-1; D ambiguous. DNA for the CDR3: TGTGCCAGCAGCTTAGTACGGGGAATGAACACTGAAGCTTTCTTT. Translated, it gives CASSLVRGMNTEAFF.